This passage covers 28 T cell receptor beta chains from one sample sequenced in a study of T-cell memory formation after mild COVID-19. TCRdb reprocessed the 5' RACE reads with MiXCR, giving one entry per CDR3 protein. Found here are under 200,000 distinct CDR3 sequences, around 13% of them singletons; the top ten hold approximately 3.3%. What was sequenced was PBMCs or a T cell subset sorted from them (not recorded which). The source of these receptors is a man in his late teens or twenties who had mild COVID-19 (a few samples of this study predate the infection). Cell type and time point are not known.

The V and J genes are TRBV6-2 or TRBV6-3 and TRBJ2-3; D uncertain. The CDR3 runs 15 residues. The germline V and J ends were trimmed by 5 bases and 0 bases, with 12 bases remaining between them. Germline CDR1 MNHEY, CDR2 SVGEGT. This chain's CDR3 is CASSERQSSTDTQYF. In DNA, the CDR3 is TGTGCCAGCAGTGAAAGGCAAAGTAGCACAGATACGCAGTATTTT.

The chain uses TRBV5-4 and TRBJ2-1, with D perhaps matching TRBD2 (7 bases). This CDR3 is 14 amino acids long. Trimming cost V 2 bases and J 8 bases, with 14 bases left between them. CDR1 is SGHNT, CDR2 YYREEE, per germline (reference sequence). The CDR3 region is CASSFRGGKDEQFF. Here the CDR3 DNA reads TGTGCCAGCAGCTTTCGCGGGGGCAAGGATGAGCAGTTCTTC.

The CDR3: CSALGQGNNEQYV. In DNA form, the CDR3 reads TGCAGTGCTTTAGGACAGGGTAATAACGAGCAGTACGTC. The chain is built from TRBV20-1 and TRBJ2-7, with TRBD1 identical over 8 bases. The CDR3 loop spans 13 amino acids. With V trimmed by 5 bases and J by 5 bases, 8 bases remained unmatched. The germline V gene has CDR1 DFQATT and CDR2 SNEGSKA (reference sequence).

V is TRBV7-3 and J is TRBJ2-5; the match to TRBD1 covers 12 bases. There are 17 residues in the CDR3. V shed 0 bases, J shed 5 bases, and the junction held 7 bases outside the gene matches. Germline V gene sequence: CDR1 SGHTA, CDR2 FQGTGA. CDR3 nucleotides: TGTGCCAGCAGCTTAACCGGGACAGGGGGCGTCGGGGAGACCCAGTACTTC. Protein product: CASSLTGTGGVGETQYF. Full variable domain (missing parts from reference TRBV7-3 and TRBJ2-5): GAGVSQTPSNKVTEKGKYVELRCDPISGHTALYWYRQSLGQGPEFLIYFQGTGAADDSGLPNDRFFAVRPEGSVSTLKIQRTERGDSAVYLCASSLTGTGGVGETQYFGPGTRLLVL.

At least ten counts were recorded for this clonotype. The V gene is TRBV19, the J gene TRBJ1-1; D gene uncertain. CDR1 is LNHDA, CDR2 SQIVND, per germline (reference sequence). The V end was cut by 6 bases, the J end by 4 bases, with 6 bases between. The CDR3 runs 11 residues. In nucleotides, the CDR3 is TGTGCCAGTAGCTGGGGCACTGAAGCTTTCTTT. As protein: CASSWGTEAFF. The variable domain in full, with the rest retrieved from reference TRBV19 and TRBJ1-1, is DGGITQSPKYLFRKEGQNVTLSCEQNLNHDAMYWYRQDPGQGLRLIYYSQIVNDFQKGDIAEGYSVSREKKESFPLTVTSAQKNPTAFYLCASSWGTEAFFGQGTRLTVV.

This chain joins TRBV19 and TRBJ2-1; TRBD1 matches 7 bases. The germline gives CDR1 LNHDA, CDR2 SQIVND (reference sequence). The CDR3 runs to 16 residues. The CDR3 is CAPLSKGQILNNEQFF. CDR3 nucleotides: TGTGCTCCCTTAAGCAAGGGACAGATTTTAAACAATGAGCAGTTCTTC. Together with reference TRBV19 and TRBJ2-1, the CDR3 gives the full variable domain: DGGITQSPKYLFRKEGQNVTLSCEQNLNHDAMYWYRQDPGQGLRLIYYSQIVNDFQKGDIAEGYSVSREKKESFPLTVTSAQKNPTAFYLCAPLSKGQILNNEQFFGPGTRLTVL.

This rearrangement joins TRBV6-2 or TRBV6-3 to TRBJ1-5; no clear D gene. The CDR3 sequence is 17 residues long. Germline V gene lookup returns CDR1 MNHEY and CDR2 SVGEGT. V dropped 0 bases and J dropped 4 bases, with 16 bases sitting between them. The CDR3 here is CASSYSIWNPLNQPQHF. The CDR3 DNA reads as TGTGCCAGCAGTTACTCGATCTGGAACCCCCTAAATCAGCCCCAGCATTTT.

The chain carries TRBV5-1 and TRBJ2-3; 8 positions agree with TRBD2. The CDR3 has 15 amino acids. After removal of 2 bases from V and 5 bases from J, the junction contained 7 bases not matched to a gene. CDR1 SGHRS and CDR2 YFSETQ come from the germline V gene. CDR3 region: CASSFPSGGEDTQYF. The CDR3 nucleotides read TGCGCCAGCAGCTTCCCAAGCGGGGGAGAAGATACGCAGTATTTT.

This clonotype turned up a few times. V is TRBV5-4 and J is TRBJ1-2; D is undetermined. Germline V CDR1 and CDR2: SGHNT, YYREEE (reference sequence). This CDR3 region has 13 residues. Trimming shortened V by 6 bases and J by 5 bases, and 14 bases separated the two germline ends. DNA of the CDR3: TGTGCCAGCATTAAAGACTCCCGATATGGCTACACCTTC. Protein product: CASIKDSRYGYTF.

This clonotype was seen a handful of times. The V call is TRBV7-9, the J call TRBJ1-2, with a tentative D call TRBD1 (6 bases). Looked up from germline, CDR1 is SEHNR and CDR2 is FQNEAQ (reference sequence). The V gene lost 0 bases and the J gene lost 4 bases, with 18 bases spanning the gap. This CDR3 has 17 amino acids. CDR3 bases: TGTGCCAGCAGCTTAGCTATCACAGGACAGCTCATCTATGGCTACACCTTC. Its protein product is CASSLAITGQLIYGYTF.

This clonotype was observed a handful of times. This chain links TRBV21-1 with TRBJ2-4; the D segment call TRBD2 is taken from the table without a DNA check. TRBV21-1 is marked as a pseudogene. The CDR3 runs to 16 residues. CDR3: CASSNRAPGGENIQYF. For the CDR3, the DNA is TGTGCCAGCAGCAACAGGGCCCCCGGGGGGGAAAACATTCAGTACTTC.

The V and J genes are TRBV12-3 or TRBV12-4 and TRBJ2-1, with D maybe TRBD2 (5 bases). This CDR3 has 17 amino acids. Trimming removed 4 bases at V and 5 bases at J, with 21 bases between. CDR3 bases: TGTGCCAGCAGTTGGGCCCCCTTAAGACGGACTCACAATGAGCAGTTCTTC. It yields the protein CASSWAPLRRTHNEQFF.

The chain carries TRBV5-1 and TRBJ1-1; D call uncertain. Trimming removed 0 bases from V and 1 base from J, with 7 bases in between. The CDR3 length is 14 residues. Germline V gene lookup returns CDR1 SGHRS and CDR2 YFSETQ. CDR3 DNA: TGCGCCAGCAGCTTGGGGTCAGGGAACACTGAAGCTTTCTTT. Its protein is CASSLGSGNTEAFF.

This clonotype was seen a handful of times. This chain connects TRBV28 to TRBJ1-6; D is ambiguous. The ends were cut back, 3 bases at V and 13 bases at J, with 10 bases in the middle. The CDR3 spans 12 residues. Germline V gene data show CDR1 as MDHEN and CDR2 as SYDVKM. CDR3 nucleotide sequence: TGTGCCAGCAGTTTTGGGGAAACGCCCCTCCACTTT. Translating gives CASSFGETPLHF.

The chain combines TRBV6-2 or TRBV6-3 with TRBJ1-5, with D uncertain. The CDR3 runs to 14 residues. Trimming shortened V by 6 bases and J by 3 bases, and 12 bases separated the two germline ends. Germline assignment: CDR1 MNHEY and CDR2 SVGEGT. The CDR3 loop reads CASSPWADNQPQHF. CDR3 nucleotide sequence: TGTGCCAGCAGCCCGTGGGCGGACAATCAGCCCCAGCATTTT.

The chain joins TRBV12-3 or TRBV12-4 to TRBJ1-2; 8 bases are shared with TRBD1. V was clipped by 6 bases and J by 4 bases; unmatched bases: 7. CDR3 length: 14 residues. CDR3 in amino acids: CASRRRGQGYGYTF. Written as DNA, the CDR3 is TGTGCCAGCAGAAGAAGAGGACAGGGCTATGGCTACACCTTC.

The chain uses TRBV5-1 and TRBJ2-3, with D perhaps assigned TRBD1 or TRBD2 (5 bases each). V was shortened by 0 bases and J by 0 bases, with 11 bases between the two germline ends. This CDR3 has 16 residues. The germline V gene has CDR1 SGHRS and CDR2 YFSETQ. Here the CDR3 DNA reads TGCGCCAGCAGCTTGGAAGGGACCACTAGCACAGATACGCAGTATTTT. Translation: CASSLEGTTSTDTQYF.

The V gene is TRBV4-3, the J gene TRBJ1-1; TRBD1 might be the D (6 bases). V was pared by 4 bases and J by 3 bases, with 12 bases between. The CDR3 loop spans 14 amino acids. Germline CDR1 and CDR2: LGHNA and YSLEER. The CDR3 is CASSRDRTHTEAFF. DNA of the CDR3: TGCGCCAGCAGCCGAGACAGGACCCACACTGAAGCTTTCTTT.

This clonotype has only a few counts. The chain has TRBV7-9 and TRBJ2-5; D might be TRBD2 (5 bases). Germline CDR1 reads SEHNR; CDR2 reads FQNEAQ (reference sequence). The CDR3 is 16 amino acids. V gave up 5 bases and J gave up 5 bases, with 21 bases separating them. This CDR3 is CASSPSRTGPWETQYF. The CDR3 region has the DNA TGTGCCAGCAGCCCTAGCCGGACCGGGCCTTGGGAGACCCAGTACTTC. Full variable domain (rest looked up from reference TRBV7-9 and TRBJ2-5): DTGVSQNPRHKITKRGQNVTFRCDPISEHNRLYWYRQTLGQGPEFLTYFQNEAQLEKSRLLSDRFSAERPKGSFSTLEIQRTEQGDSAMYLCASSPSRTGPWETQYFGPGTRLLVL.

This clonotype was seen only a few times. The chain employs TRBV29-1 and TRBJ2-3, with D perhaps given as TRBD1 or TRBD2 (6 bases each). The germline V gene encodes CDR1 SQVTM and CDR2 ANQGSEA. The V end was cut by 6 bases, the J end by 1 base, with 14 bases between. The CDR3 consists of 14 residues. The CDR3 is CSVTLGGGTDTQYF. The CDR3 DNA sequence: TGCAGCGTGACCCTCGGGGGCGGCACAGATACGCAGTATTTT.

This clonotype was detected only a few times. The V call is TRBV7-9, the J call TRBJ2-3, with D hard to call. Germline values: CDR1 SEHNR, CDR2 FQNEAQ (reference sequence). Trimming cost V 1 base and J 2 bases, with 4 bases left between them. The CDR3 has 13 amino acids. As DNA, the CDR3 is TGTGCCAGCAGCTTAGAAAACACAGATACGCAGTATTTT. Residues: CASSLENTDTQYF.

This clonotype was seen a few times. This sequence joins TRBV6-5 and TRBJ2-2, with D unclear. Looked up from germline, CDR1 is MNHEY and CDR2 is SVGAGI. Trimming stripped 6 bases from V and 5 bases from J, with 10 bases between. The CDR3 extends over 13 amino acids. CDR3 residues: CASRPQRTGELFF. DNA of the CDR3: TGTGCCAGCAGGCCTCAGAGGACCGGGGAGCTGTTTTTT.

V and J are TRBV4-3 and TRBJ2-2, with 8 positions matching TRBD2. Germline V lookup: CDR1 LGHNA, CDR2 YSLEER. The CDR3 is 17 amino acids. Trimming removed 0 bases from V and 4 bases from J; junction bases left unmatched: 7. CDR3: CASSQELAGGPTGELFF. The DNA for the CDR3 is TGCGCCAGCAGCCAAGAACTTGCGGGGGGCCCCACCGGGGAGCTGTTTTTT.

This rearrangement joins TRBV12-3 or TRBV12-4 to TRBJ1-3; TRBD1 matches at 9 bases. The CDR3 has 16 amino acids. Trimming cost V 7 bases and J 2 bases; bases outside gene matches: 9. The CDR3 here is CASKGQGTSPGNTIYF. The CDR3 region has the DNA TGTGCCAGCAAGGGACAGGGTACGTCTCCTGGAAACACCATATATTTT.

This clonotype was counted a few times. The chain is built from TRBV12-3 or TRBV12-4 and TRBJ2-7, with 10 nucleotides matching TRBD1. This CDR3 is built from 15 residues. Losses at the gene ends were 1 base for V and 2 bases for J; bases not matched to a gene: 2. CDR3 DNA sequence: TGTGCCAGCAGTTTAGGGGGACAGGGGCCCTACGAGCAGTACTTC. Amino acid sequence: CASSLGGQGPYEQYF.

This clonotype was seen only a few times. The chain recombines TRBV5-1 with TRBJ2-7; possible D gene TRBD1, 6 bases. Germline V gene sequence: CDR1 SGHRS, CDR2 YFSETQ. This CDR3 is built from 15 residues. V lost 1 base, J lost 0 bases, and 11 bases lay in between. CDR3 sequence: CASSLIGDTSYEQYF. As DNA, the CDR3 is TGCGCCAGCAGCTTGATTGGGGACACCTCCTACGAGCAGTACTTC.

The V gene is TRBV18, the J gene TRBJ2-7, with 7 bases fitting TRBD2. The V and J ends lost 1 base and 3 bases, in that order; junction bases with no gene match: 6. Germline V CDR1 and CDR2: KGHSH, LQKENI. The CDR3 covers 15 residues. The CDR3 nucleotides read TGTGCCAGCTCACCACAGCGGGGCGCCCACTACGAGCAGTACTTC. It translates to CASSPQRGAHYEQYF.

The V and J genes are TRBV3-1 and TRBJ2-6; D gene ambiguous. V lost 2 bases, J lost 4 bases, and 6 bases lay in between. CDR3 length: 14 amino acids. Germline V lookup: CDR1 LGHDT, CDR2 YNNKEL (reference sequence). The CDR3 DNA sequence: TGTGCCAGCAGCCAATTTCGGGGGGCCAACGTCCTGACTTTC. Translating it yields CASSQFRGANVLTF.